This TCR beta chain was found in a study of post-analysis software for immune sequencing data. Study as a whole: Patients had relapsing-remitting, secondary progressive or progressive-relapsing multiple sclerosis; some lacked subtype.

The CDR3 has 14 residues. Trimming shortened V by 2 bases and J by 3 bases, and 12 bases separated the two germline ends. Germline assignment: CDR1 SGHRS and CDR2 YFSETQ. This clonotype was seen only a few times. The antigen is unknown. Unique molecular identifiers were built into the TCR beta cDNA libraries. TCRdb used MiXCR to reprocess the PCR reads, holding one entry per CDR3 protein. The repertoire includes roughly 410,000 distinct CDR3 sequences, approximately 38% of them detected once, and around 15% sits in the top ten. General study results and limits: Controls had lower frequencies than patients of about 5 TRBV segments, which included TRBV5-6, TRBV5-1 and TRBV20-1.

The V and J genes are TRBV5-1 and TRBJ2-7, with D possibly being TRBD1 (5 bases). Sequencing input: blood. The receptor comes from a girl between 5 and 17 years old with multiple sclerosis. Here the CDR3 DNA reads TGCGCCAGCAGCTTCACCCAGGGTAGCTACGAGCAGTACTTC. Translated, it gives CASSFTQGSYEQYF.